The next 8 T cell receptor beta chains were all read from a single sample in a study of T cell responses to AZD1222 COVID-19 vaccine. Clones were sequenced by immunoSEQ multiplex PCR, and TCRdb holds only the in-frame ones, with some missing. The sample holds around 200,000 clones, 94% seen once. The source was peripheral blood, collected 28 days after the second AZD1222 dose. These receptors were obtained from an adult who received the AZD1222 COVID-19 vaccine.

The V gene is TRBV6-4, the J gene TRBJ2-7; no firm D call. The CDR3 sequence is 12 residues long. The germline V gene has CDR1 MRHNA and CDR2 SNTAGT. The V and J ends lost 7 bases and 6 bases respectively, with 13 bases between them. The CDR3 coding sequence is TGTGCCAGCATATGGCAACCTCTCGAGCAGTACTTC. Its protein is CASIWQPLEQYF.

The DNA of the CDR3 is TGTGCCAGCAGTTACTCGGGACCGAAAACCTACGAGCAGTACTTC. Its translation is CASSYSGPKTYEQYF. V usage is TRBV6-5 and J usage is TRBJ2-7, with D perhaps TRBD1 or TRBD2 (5 bases each). Between the trimmed V and J ends, which lost 0 bases and 2 bases, there was a span of 11 bases. Per germline, CDR1 MNHEY and CDR2 SVGAGI. The CDR3 contains 15 residues.

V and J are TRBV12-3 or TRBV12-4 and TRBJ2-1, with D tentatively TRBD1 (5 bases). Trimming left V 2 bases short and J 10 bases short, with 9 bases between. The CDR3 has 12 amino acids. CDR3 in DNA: TGTGCCAGCAGTTTATCAGGGCCAGAGCAGTTCTTC. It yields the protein CASSLSGPEQFF.

The CDR3 nucleotides are TGCGCCAGCAGCCCAAGGCCGCGCGGGGTAGGGTCCTACGAGCAGTACTTC. Amino acid sequence: CASSPRPRGVGSYEQYF. The chain employs TRBV4-1 and TRBJ2-7; D may be TRBD2 (6 bases). V was trimmed by 4 bases and J by 1 base, leaving 20 bases between them. From germline, CDR1 is MGHRA and CDR2 YSYEKL. The CDR3 extends over 17 amino acids.

CDR3 in amino acids: CASSRTPGTEKPSNEQFF. CDR3 DNA sequence: TGTGCCAGCAGCCGGACTCCCGGGACTGAGAAACCCTCCAATGAGCAGTTCTTC. The V gene is TRBV9, the J gene TRBJ2-1; D perhaps matches TRBD2 (6 bases). CDR3 length equals 18 residues. Trimming removed 4 bases at V and 6 bases at J, with 26 bases between. Germline CDR1 and CDR2: SGDLS and YYNGEE.

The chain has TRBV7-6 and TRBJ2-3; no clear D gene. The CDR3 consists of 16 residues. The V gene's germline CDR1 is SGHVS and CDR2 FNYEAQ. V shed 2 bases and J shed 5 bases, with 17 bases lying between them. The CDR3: CASSLLDGSRIDTQYF. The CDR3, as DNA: TGTGCCAGCAGCTTATTAGACGGATCCAGAATAGATACGCAGTATTTT.

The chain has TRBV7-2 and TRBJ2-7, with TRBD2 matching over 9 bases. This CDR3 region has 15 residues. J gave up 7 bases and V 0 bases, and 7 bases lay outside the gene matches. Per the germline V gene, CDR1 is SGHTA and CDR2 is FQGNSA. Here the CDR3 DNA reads TGTGCCAGCAGCTTAGCCGGCGGGGGGGCCTGGGAGCAGTACTTC. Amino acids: CASSLAGGGAWEQYF.

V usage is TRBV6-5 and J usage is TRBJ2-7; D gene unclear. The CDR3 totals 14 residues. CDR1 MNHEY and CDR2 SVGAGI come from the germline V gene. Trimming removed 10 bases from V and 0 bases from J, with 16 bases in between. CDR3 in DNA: TGTGCCACACCACCGATCCTTGTCTCCTACGAGCAGTACTTC. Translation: CATPPILVSYEQYF.